This T cell receptor (beta chain) was observed in a study of early T cells in non-severe SARS-CoV-2 infection. Study at large: Unsorted whole blood bulk RNA was sequenced, with unpaired chains.

V dropped 5 bases and J dropped 0 bases, with 12 bases sitting between them. This CDR3 spans 16 amino acids. CDR1 and CDR2 (germline): KGHDR, SFDVKD. As part of library construction, unique molecular identifiers were attached to individual cDNA molecules. TCRdb re-analysed the 5' RACE reads in MiXCR, keeping a single row per CDR3 protein. The table shows about 30,000 distinct CDR3 sequences, with roughly 7.2% occurring only once. This clonotype was counted between two and nine times. This rearrangement joins TRBV24-1 to TRBJ2-2, with D possibly TRBD1 on 6 matching bases. This TCR was recovered from an adult who was a healthcare worker with PCR-confirmed SARS-CoV-2 infection or an uninfected control (not recorded which). The sequencing sample was made of whole blood. The CDR3 DNA sequence: TGTGCCACCAGTGCACTGGGACACCCGAACACCGGGGAGCTGTTTTTT. Translating it yields CATSALGHPNTGELFF.